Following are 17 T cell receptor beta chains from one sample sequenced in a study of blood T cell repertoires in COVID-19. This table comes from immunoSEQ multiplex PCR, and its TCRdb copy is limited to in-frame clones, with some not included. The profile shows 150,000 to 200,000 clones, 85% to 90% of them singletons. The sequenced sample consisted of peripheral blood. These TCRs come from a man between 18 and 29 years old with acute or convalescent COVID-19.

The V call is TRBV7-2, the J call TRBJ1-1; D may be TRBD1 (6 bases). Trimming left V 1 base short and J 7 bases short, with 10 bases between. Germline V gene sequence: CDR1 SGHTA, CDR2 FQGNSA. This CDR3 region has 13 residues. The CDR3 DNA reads TGTGCCAGCAGCTTAGGCGCAGGGGTTGAAGCTTTCTTT. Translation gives CASSLGAGVEAFF.

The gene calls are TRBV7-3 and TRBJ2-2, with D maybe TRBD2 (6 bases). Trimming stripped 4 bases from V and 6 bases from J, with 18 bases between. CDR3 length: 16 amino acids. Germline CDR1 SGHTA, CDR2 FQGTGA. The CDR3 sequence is CASSSSPTTSSGELFF. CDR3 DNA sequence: TGTGCCAGCAGCTCCTCGCCTACTACTAGCTCCGGGGAGCTGTTTTTT.

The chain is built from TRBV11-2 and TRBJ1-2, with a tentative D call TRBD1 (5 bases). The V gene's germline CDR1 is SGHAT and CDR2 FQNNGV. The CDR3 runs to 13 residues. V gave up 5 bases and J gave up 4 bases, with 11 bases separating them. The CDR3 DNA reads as TGTGCCAGCAGCCGGGTAGACAGCTATGGCTACACCTTC. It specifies CASSRVDSYGYTF.

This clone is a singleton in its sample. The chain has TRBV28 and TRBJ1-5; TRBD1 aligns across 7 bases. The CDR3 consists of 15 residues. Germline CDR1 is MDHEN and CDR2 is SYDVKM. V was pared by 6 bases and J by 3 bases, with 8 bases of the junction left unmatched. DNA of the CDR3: TGTGCCAGCAGAAGCCGGGACAGACACAATCAGCCCCAGCATTTT. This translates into CASRSRDRHNQPQHF.

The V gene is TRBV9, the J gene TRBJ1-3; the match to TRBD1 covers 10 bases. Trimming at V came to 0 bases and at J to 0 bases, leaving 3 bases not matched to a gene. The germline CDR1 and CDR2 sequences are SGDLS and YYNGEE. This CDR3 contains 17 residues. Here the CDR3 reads CASSVGDRGSSGNTIYF. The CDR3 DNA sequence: TGTGCCAGCAGCGTAGGGGACAGGGGTAGCTCTGGAAACACCATATATTTT.

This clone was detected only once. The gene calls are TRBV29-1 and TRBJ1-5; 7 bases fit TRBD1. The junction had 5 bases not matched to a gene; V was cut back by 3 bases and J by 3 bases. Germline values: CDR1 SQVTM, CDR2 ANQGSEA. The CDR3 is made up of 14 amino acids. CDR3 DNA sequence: TGCAGCGTTGAGGGGACAGTAATCAATCAGCCCCAGCATTTT. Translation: CSVEGTVINQPQHF. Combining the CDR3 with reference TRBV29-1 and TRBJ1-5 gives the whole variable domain SAVISQKPSRDICQRGTSLTIQCQVDSQVTMMFWYRQQPGQSLTLIATANQGSEATYESGFVIDKFPISRPNLTFSTLTVSNMSPEDSSIYLCSVEGTVINQPQHFGDGTRLSIL.

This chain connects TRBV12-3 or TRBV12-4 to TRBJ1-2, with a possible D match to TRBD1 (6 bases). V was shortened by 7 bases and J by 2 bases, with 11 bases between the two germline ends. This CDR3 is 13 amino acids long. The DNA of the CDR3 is TGTGCCAGCACTCAACAGGGCAACTATGGCTACACCTTC. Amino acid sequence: CASTQQGNYGYTF.

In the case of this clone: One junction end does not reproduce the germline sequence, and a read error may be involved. CDR3 nucleotide sequence: TGTGCCAGCAGCCGGGCTGGGGGCGTAGTCCACTTC. This translates into CASSRAGGVVHF. The chain joins TRBV3-1 (or the pseudogene TRBV3-2) to TRBJ1-2; TRBD1 might be the D (6 bases). Germline CDR1 and CDR2: LGHDT and YNNKEL (reference sequence). This CDR3 comprises 12 residues.

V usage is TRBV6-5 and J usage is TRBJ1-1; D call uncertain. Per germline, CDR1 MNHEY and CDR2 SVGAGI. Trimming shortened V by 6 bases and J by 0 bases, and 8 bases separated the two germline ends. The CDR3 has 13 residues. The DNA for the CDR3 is TGTGCCAGCAGCAAACACCTGAACACTGAAGCTTTCTTT. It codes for CASSKHLNTEAFF.

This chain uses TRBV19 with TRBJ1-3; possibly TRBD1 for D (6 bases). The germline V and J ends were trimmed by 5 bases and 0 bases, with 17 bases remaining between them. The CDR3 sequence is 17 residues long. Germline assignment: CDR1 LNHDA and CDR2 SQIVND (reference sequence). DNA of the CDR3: TGTGCCAGTAGTTCGCGGACAGCCCCTTTCTCTGGAAACACCATATATTTT. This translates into CASSSRTAPFSGNTIYF.

CDR3 protein: CASSPKRDSRNTEAFF. The CDR3 DNA reads as TGCGCCAGCAGCCCGAAGAGGGACAGCCGGAACACTGAAGCTTTCTTT. The chain has TRBV4-1 and TRBJ1-1; 7 bases map to TRBD1. This CDR3 is 16 amino acids long. The germline V gene has CDR1 MGHRA and CDR2 YSYEKL. V shed 4 bases and J 1 base; nucleotides not matched to a gene: 9.

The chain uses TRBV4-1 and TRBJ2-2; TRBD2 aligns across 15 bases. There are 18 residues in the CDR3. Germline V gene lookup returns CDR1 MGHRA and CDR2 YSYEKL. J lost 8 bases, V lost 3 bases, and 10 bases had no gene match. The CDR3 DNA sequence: TGCGCCAGCAGCCAGGGGACTAGCGGGGGGCGAGTAATGGGGGAGCTGTTTTTT. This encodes CASSQGTSGGRVMGELFF.

The CDR3 nucleotides are TGTGCCTGGAGTGAAGGGACTATAGGAAACACCATATATTTT. This gives the protein CAWSEGTIGNTIYF. This chain links TRBV30 with TRBJ1-3; D perhaps matches TRBD1 (5 bases). This CDR3 is built from 14 residues. Trimming removed 1 base from V and 4 bases from J, with 11 bases in between. Per the germline V gene, CDR1 is GTSNPN and CDR2 is SVGIG (reference sequence).

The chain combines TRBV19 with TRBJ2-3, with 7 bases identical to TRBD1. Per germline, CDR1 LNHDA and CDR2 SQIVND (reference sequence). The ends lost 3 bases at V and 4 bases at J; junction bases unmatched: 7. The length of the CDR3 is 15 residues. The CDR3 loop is CASSIMGQSADTQYF. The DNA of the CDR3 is TGTGCCAGTAGTATCATGGGACAGAGTGCAGATACGCAGTATTTT.

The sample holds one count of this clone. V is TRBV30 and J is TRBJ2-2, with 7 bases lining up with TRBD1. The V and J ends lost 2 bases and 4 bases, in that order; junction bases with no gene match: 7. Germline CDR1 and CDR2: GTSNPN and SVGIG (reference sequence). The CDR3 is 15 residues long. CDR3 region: CAWSISRGSTGELFF. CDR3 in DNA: TGTGCCTGGAGTATAAGCAGGGGGAGCACCGGGGAGCTGTTTTTT.

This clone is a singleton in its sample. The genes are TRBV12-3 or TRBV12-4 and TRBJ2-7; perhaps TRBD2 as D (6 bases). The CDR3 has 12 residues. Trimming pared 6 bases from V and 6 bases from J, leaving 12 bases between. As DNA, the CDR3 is TGTGCCAGCAGGGGGCTGGGGGGCGAGCAGTACGTC. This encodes CASRGLGGEQYV.

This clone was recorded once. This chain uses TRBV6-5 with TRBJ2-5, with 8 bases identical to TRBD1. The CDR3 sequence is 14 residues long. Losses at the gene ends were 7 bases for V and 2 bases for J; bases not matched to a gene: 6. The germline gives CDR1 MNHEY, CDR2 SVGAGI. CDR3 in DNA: TGTGCCAGCAAAACCGGACAGGGTCAAGAGACCCAGTACTTC. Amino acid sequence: CASKTGQGQETQYF.